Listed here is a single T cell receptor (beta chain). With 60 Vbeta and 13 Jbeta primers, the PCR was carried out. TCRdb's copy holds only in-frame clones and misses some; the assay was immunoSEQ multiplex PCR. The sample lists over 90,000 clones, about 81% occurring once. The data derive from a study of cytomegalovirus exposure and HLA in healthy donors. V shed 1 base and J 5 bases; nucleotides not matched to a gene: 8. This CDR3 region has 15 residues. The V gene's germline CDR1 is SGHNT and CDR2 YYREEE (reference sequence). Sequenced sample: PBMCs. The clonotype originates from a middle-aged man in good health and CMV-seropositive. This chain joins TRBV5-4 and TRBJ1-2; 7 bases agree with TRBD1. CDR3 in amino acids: CASSLNRDSIYGYTF. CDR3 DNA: TGTGCCAGCAGCTTGAATAGGGACAGTATTTATGGCTACACCTTC.